This T cell receptor (beta chain) was sequenced in a study of CD8+ T cells in alopecia areata. Looking at the study overall: Patients took tofacitinib for 6 to 18 months, followed by 6 drug-free months. Study results and caveats: There were many expanded lesional clones persisting in scalp and blood during tofacitinib. Relative to normal scalp, lesional scalp, especially alopecia totalis/universalis, showed higher clonality.

It was cDNA, reverse transcribed from extracted RNA, that served as the sequencing template. The data were produced by immunoSEQ multiplex PCR, yet TCRdb's version contains in-frame clones alone and is incomplete. Of 100,000 to 140,000 clones listed, less than 90% were seen once; the top ten hold around a quarter. This clone has at least ten counts. Its matching antigen is unknown. The junction and the germline gene differ at one end; a read error may be behind it. Treatment given: oral pan-JAK inhibitor, 5-10 mg twice daily. Germline-derived CDR1 and CDR2 are SSHAT and FNYEAQ (reference sequence). The CDR3 spans 16 residues.

The clonotype was recovered from a human donor with alopecia areata. The source material was CD8+ T cells sorted from blood, sampled at week 24, from a patient treated with tofacitinib. The genes are TRBV7-7 and TRBJ2-1; 11 bases align to TRBD2. The CDR3 here is CASSLSGGAPDNEQFF. Written as DNA, the CDR3 is TGTGCTAGCAGCCTTAGCGGGGGGGCCCCCGACAATGAGCAGTTCTTC.